The 2 T cell receptor beta chains below come from one sample, sequenced in a study of blood T cell repertoires in COVID-19. The assay was immunoSEQ multiplex PCR, and TCRdb's table has in-frame clones only and misses some. Of 95,000 to 100,000 clones listed, 85% are singletons. Sequenced input: peripheral blood. All receptors come from an older woman with active or convalescent COVID-19.

The CDR3 DNA sequence: TGTGCCACCAGTGATGCTAGCGGGGACATCCAAGAGACCCAGTACTTC. Translation: CATSDASGDIQETQYF. The V gene is TRBV24-1, the J gene TRBJ2-5; 9 bases line up with TRBD2. The CDR3 sequence is 16 residues long. CDR1 KGHDR and CDR2 SFDVKD come from the germline V gene. The V segment lost 3 bases and the J segment 1 base; nucleotides outside the gene matches: 5.

The chain couples TRBV6-1 to TRBJ1-2; unclear D gene. Trimming pared 2 bases from V and 5 bases from J, leaving 6 bases between. The CDR3 contains 12 residues. Germline CDR1 MNHNS, CDR2 SASEGT. The CDR3 is CASSETGYGYTF. The DNA for the CDR3 is TGTGCCAGCAGTGAAACCGGGTATGGCTACACCTTC.